These T cell receptor beta chains were read from a single sample in a study of neurological immune-mediated disorders. Via MiXCR, TCRdb re-called the 5' RACE reads, giving one row per CDR3 protein. The data hold about 53,000 distinct CDR3 sequences, with 16% observed a single time. Sequenced sample: PBMCs. The receptor source for this set is a man aged 55 to 70 in good health. CDR3s include the opening cysteine and the closing phenylalanine or tryptophan. The order of the fields is clone size, J gene, V gene, D gene, CDR3 protein, CDR3 DNA. D genes are given only for firm matches. Clone sizes are given selectively: once, few, many, or a class where the clone is expanded.

size: once; J: TRBJ1-3; V: TRBV7-9; D: -; CDR3: CASSLATVSGNTIYF; DNA: TGTGCCAGCAGCTTAGCTACAGTCTCTGGAAACACCATATATTTT
size: many; J: TRBJ2-1; V: TRBV6-1; D: -; CDR3: CASSEPGGTAYNEQFF; DNA: TGTGCCAGCAGTGAACCCGGGGGGACAGCTTACAATGAGCAGTTCTTC
size: many; J: TRBJ1-3; V: TRBV10-3; D: -; CDR3: CAISVRGGGNTIYF; DNA: TGTGCCATCAGTGTTAGGGGAGGTGGAAACACCATATATTTT
size: -; J: TRBJ2-1; V: TRBV6-1; D: -; CDR3: CASKLALHNEQFF; DNA: TGTGCCAGCAAACTTGCGTTACACAATGAGCAGTTCTTC
size: many; J: TRBJ2-3; V: TRBV7-2; D: TRBD1; CDR3: CASRKTGTGDTDTQYF; DNA: TGTGCCAGCAGAAAAACCGGGACAGGGGACACAGATACGCAGTATTTT
size: many; J: TRBJ1-2; V: TRBV6-5; D: -; CDR3: CASSYTGFGYTF; DNA: TGTGCCAGCAGTTATACGGGGTTTGGCTACACCTTC
size: many; J: TRBJ2-5; V: TRBV20-1; D: -; CDR3: CGGTWRETQYF; DNA: TGCGGGGGGACATGGAGGGAGACCCAGTACTTC
size: many; J: TRBJ2-1; V: TRBV5-1; D: TRBD2; CDR3: CASSLGLASVADEQFF; DNA: TGCGCCAGCAGCTTGGGACTAGCGTCCGTTGCGGATGAGCAGTTCTTC
size: many; J: TRBJ2-7; V: TRBV3-1; D: -; CDR3: CASSQVSEQYF; DNA: TGTGCCAGCAGCCAAGTTTCCGAGCAGTACTTC
size: many; J: TRBJ2-1; V: TRBV28; D: TRBD1; CDR3: CASTADRVFHNEQFF; DNA: TGTGCCAGCACCGCGGACAGGGTTTTTCACAATGAGCAGTTCTTC
size: many; J: TRBJ2-5; V: TRBV13; D: TRBD1; CDR3: CASSSPGTGNQETQYF; DNA: TGTGCCAGCAGCTCCCCCGGGACAGGGAACCAAGAGACCCAGTACTTC
size: -; J: TRBJ2-2; V: TRBV5-1; D: -; CDR3: CASSLGRDTGELFF; DNA: TGCGCCAGCAGCTTGGGTAGGGACACCGGGGAGCTGTTTTTT
size: once; J: TRBJ2-1; V: TRBV21-1; D: -; CDR3: CASSKVVDRGEEFF; DNA: TGTGCCAGCAGCAAAGTAGTAGACAGGGGAGAGGAGTTCTTC
size: many; J: TRBJ2-7; V: TRBV6-6; D: TRBD1; CDR3: CASMKGQEYREQYF; DNA: TGTGCCAGCATGAAGGGACAGGAGTATCGCGAGCAGTACTTC
size: many; J: TRBJ1-1; V: TRBV5-5; D: -; CDR3: CASSLGADNTEAFF; DNA: TGTGCCAGCAGCTTGGGGGCGGACAACACTGAAGCTTTCTTT
size: many; J: TRBJ2-5; V: TRBV5-4; D: -; CDR3: CASSLDGRNQETQYF; DNA: TGTGCCAGCAGCTTGGACGGCAGAAACCAAGAGACCCAGTACTTC
size: few; J: TRBJ2-1; V: TRBV18; D: TRBD2; CDR3: CASSILGLDRNEQFF; DNA: TGTGCCAGCTCCATACTTGGACTAGACCGGAATGAGCAGTTCTTC
size: many; J: TRBJ1-1; V: TRBV20-1; D: TRBD1; CDR3: CSAGQGGGTEAFF; DNA: TGCAGTGCTGGACAGGGCGGGGGCACTGAAGCTTTCTTT
size: many; J: TRBJ1-1; V: TRBV5-1; D: -; CDR3: CASSPGAGYTEAFF; DNA: TGCGCCAGCAGCCCTGGGGCAGGCTACACTGAAGCTTTCTTT
size: many; J: TRBJ2-3; V: TRBV5-1; D: TRBD2; CDR3: CASSYAGARDTQYF; DNA: TGCGCCAGCAGCTACGCGGGAGCGAGAGATACGCAGTATTTT
size: many; J: TRBJ2-7; V: TRBV12-3/TRBV12-4; D: -; CDR3: CASSPEQDIYEQYF; DNA: TGTGCCAGCAGCCCTGAGCAGGACATATACGAGCAGTACTTC
size: many; J: TRBJ1-1; V: TRBV18; D: TRBD1; CDR3: CASSPLQGDDTEAFF; DNA: TGTGCCAGCTCACCGCTCCAGGGGGACGACACTGAAGCTTTCTTT
size: many; J: TRBJ2-4; V: TRBV29-1; D: TRBD2; CDR3: CSVELAGVAKNIQYF; DNA: TGCAGCGTTGAACTCGCGGGAGTAGCCAAAAACATTCAGTACTTC
size: many; J: TRBJ2-3; V: TRBV5-1; D: -; CDR3: CASRPRTSVDTQYF; DNA: TGCGCCAGCAGACCCCGGACGAGCGTCGATACGCAGTATTTT
size: many; J: TRBJ2-1; V: TRBV7-3; D: -; CDR3: CASSLRGRYNEQFF; DNA: TGTGCCAGCAGCTTAAGGGGAAGGTACAATGAGCAGTTCTTC
size: many; J: TRBJ2-3; V: TRBV12-3/TRBV12-4; D: -; CDR3: CASSLGLTDTQYF; DNA: TGTGCCAGCAGTCTCGGACTGACAGATACGCAGTATTTT
size: once; J: TRBJ1-4; V: TRBV6-2/TRBV6-3; D: TRBD1; CDR3: CASSPGGTRVVVFF; DNA: TGTGCCAGCAGCCCAGGGGGCACCCGGGTAGTCGTGTTTTTT
size: many; J: TRBJ2-2; V: TRBV6-4; D: -; CDR3: CASSDSAGSNTGELFF; DNA: TGTGCCAGCAGTGACTCCGCGGGGTCGAACACCGGGGAGCTGTTTTTT
size: many; J: TRBJ2-1; V: TRBV14; D: -; CDR3: CASSPWLRGVYNEQFF; DNA: TGTGCCAGCAGCCCCTGGCTCCGGGGTGTCTACAATGAGCAGTTCTTC
size: many; J: TRBJ2-5; V: TRBV15; D: -; CDR3: CATSRDGRDMETQYF; DNA: TGTGCCACCAGCAGAGATGGACGGGACATGGAGACCCAGTACTTC
size: -; J: TRBJ2-3; V: TRBV19; D: TRBD2; CDR3: CASSIGATSGRTDTQYF; DNA: TGTGCCAGTAGTATAGGTGCTACTAGCGGGAGAACAGATACGCAGTATTTT
size: many; J: TRBJ2-1; V: TRBV7-6; D: TRBD2; CDR3: CASSSGLAVNEQFF; DNA: TGTGCCAGCAGCTCGGGACTAGCTGTGAATGAGCAGTTCTTC
size: medium-sized; J: TRBJ1-2; V: TRBV20-1; D: TRBD1; CDR3: CSAREQGLYGYTF; DNA: TGCAGTGCTAGAGAACAGGGGCTCTATGGCTACACCTTC
size: many; J: TRBJ2-7; V: TRBV6-2/TRBV6-3; D: -; CDR3: CASCPGSSYEQYF; DNA: TGTGCCAGCTGCCCCGGGAGCTCCTACGAGCAGTACTTC
size: -; J: TRBJ1-2; V: TRBV5-6; D: -; CDR3: CASTLSPNYGYTF; DNA: TGTGCCAGCACCCTTTCACCTAACTATGGCTACACCTTC
size: -; J: TRBJ2-3; V: TRBV29-1; D: TRBD2; CDR3: CSVAPGTTSTDTQYF; DNA: TGCAGCGTTGCCCCGGGGACTACTAGCACAGATACGCAGTATTTT
size: many; J: TRBJ2-2; V: TRBV29-1; D: -; CDR3: CSVGNTGELFF; DNA: TGCAGCGTCGGGAACACCGGGGAGCTGTTTTTT
size: many; J: TRBJ2-7; V: TRBV20-1; D: -; CDR3: CSARAQQDSYEQYF; DNA: TGCAGTGCTAGAGCTCAACAGGACTCCTACGAGCAGTACTTC
size: many; J: TRBJ2-1; V: TRBV29-1; D: TRBD2; CDR3: CSIPSGGRRNEQFF; DNA: TGCAGCATACCTAGTGGCGGGAGGAGGAATGAGCAGTTCTTC
size: many; J: TRBJ2-1; V: TRBV6-6; D: TRBD2; CDR3: CASCSGRGSSYNEQFF; DNA: TGTGCCAGCTGCAGCGGGAGAGGTAGCTCCTACAATGAGCAGTTCTTC